A single sample gave rise to the 5 T cell receptor beta chains below, sequenced in a study of tumor-infiltrating lymphocytes in localized non-small cell lung cancer. Data came from immunoSEQ multiplex PCR; TCRdb stores just in-frame clones and leaves some out. The table records some 5,000 clones, roughly 95% of them present only once. Input material: uninvolved lung tissue not adjacent to the tumor. The receptors were gathered from a human donor with non-small cell lung cancer.

The chain has TRBV5-1 and TRBJ2-2; D may be TRBD1 (7 bases). V was pared by 2 bases and J by 3 bases, with 14 bases between. CDR3 size: 16 residues. Germline CDR1 SGHRS, CDR2 YFSETQ. The CDR3 spells CASSFDAGGYTGELFF. The CDR3 DNA follows: TGCGCCAGCAGCTTCGACGCAGGGGGGTACACCGGGGAGCTGTTTTTT.

Regarding this clone: Relative to the germline gene, one junction end is altered; a read error may explain this. The same CDR3 also results from other DNA sequences found in this sample. The rearrangement links TRBV12-5 to TRBJ1-1; D is ambiguous. The CDR3 contains 15 residues. The V gene's germline CDR1 is LGHNT and CDR2 FRNRAP. CDR3 amino acids: CASGSGSSMNTEAFF. The CDR3 DNA reads TGTGCTAGTGGTTCGGGCAGCTCCATGAACACTGAGGCTTTCTTT. Full variable domain (rest looked up from reference TRBV12-5 and TRBJ1-1): DARVTQTPRHKVTEMGQEVTMRCQPILGHNTVFWYRQTMMQGLELLAYFRNRAPLDDSGMPKDRFSAEMPDATLATLKIQPSEPRDSAVYFCASGSGSSMNTEAFFGQGTRLTVV.

The J gene is TRBJ1-2, the V gene TRBV6-5; maybe TRBD1 (5 bases). The V gene's germline CDR1 is MNHEY and CDR2 SVGAGI. CDR3 length: 16 amino acids. Trimming took 4 bases from V and 0 from J, leaving 15 bases between them. The CDR3 nucleotides are TGTGCCAGCAGTTCACTTTCGGGGGGGGCTAACTATGGCTACACCTTC. Encoded protein: CASSSLSGGANYGYTF.

This rearrangement joins TRBV4-3 to TRBJ2-7; the D gene is possibly TRBD1 (5 bases). Trimming took off 0 bases at V and 3 bases at J, with 6 bases between the two ends. Germline values: CDR1 LGHNA, CDR2 YSLEER. The CDR3 runs 13 residues. CDR3 in DNA: TGCGCCAGCAGCCAAGACAGGGTCTACGAGCAGTACTTC. It is translated as CASSQDRVYEQYF.

CDR3 DNA sequence: TGTGCCAGTAATCACCGGGACATTGGCACTGAAGCTTTCTTT. Protein product: CASNHRDIGTEAFF. The chain carries TRBV19 and TRBJ1-1; D may be TRBD1 (6 bases). V was trimmed by 7 bases and J by 4 bases, leaving 16 bases between them. CDR3 length equals 14 residues. Germline values: CDR1 LNHDA, CDR2 SQIVND (reference sequence).